Below, 18 T cell receptor beta chains from the same sample are listed, as sequenced in a study of vaccination and CD4 T cells after COVID-19. Sequencing of the DNA from cultured CD4+ T cells was carried out with the Oncomine TCR Beta short-read assay. TCRdb reanalysed the PCR reads using MiXCR and keeps one entry per CDR3 protein. Here the sample spans roughly 8,000 distinct CDR3 sequences, roughly 46% being singletons. These receptors have no known antigen. The treatment is: approximately 9-day PBMC culture with coronavirus spike peptide pools or control peptides (ViraFEST assay). The sequenced material came from CD4+ T cells from blood, cultured in vitro. These receptors were collected from a human donor who had recovered from COVID-19.

DNA of the CDR3: TGCAGTGCTAGAGGCCGGAGAGGGGAGACTGAAGCTTTCTTT. This sequence encodes CSARGRRGETEAFF. The J gene is TRBJ1-1, the V gene TRBV20-1, with D perhaps TRBD1 (5 bases). CDR1 DFQATT and CDR2 SNEGSKA come from the germline V gene (reference sequence). Trimming left V 1 base short and J 5 bases short, with 14 bases between. The CDR3 extends over 14 amino acids.

The chain carries TRBV7-3 and TRBJ1-4; D gene uncertain. CDR1 SGHTA and CDR2 FQGTGA come from the germline V gene. V shed 5 bases and J shed 8 bases, with 18 bases lying between them. The CDR3 is 15 residues long. This CDR3 reads CASSPSGGGTEKLFF. CDR3 nucleotides: TGTGCCAGCAGCCCAAGTGGAGGCGGAACGGAAAAACTGTTTTTT.

This clonotype is classed as medium-sized (0.01 to 0.1%). The V and J genes are TRBV4-3 and TRBJ2-3; D ambiguous. The germline V and J ends were trimmed by 1 base and 2 bases, with 10 bases remaining between them. The CDR3 runs 15 residues. Per the germline V gene, CDR1 is LGHNA and CDR2 is YSLEER. CDR3 protein: CASSQVLGFTDTQYF. DNA of the CDR3: TGCGCCAGCAGCCAAGTGCTCGGATTCACAGATACGCAGTATTTT.

The V and J genes are TRBV12-3 or TRBV12-4 and TRBJ1-1, with unresolved D. This CDR3 is 13 amino acids long. V was pared by 6 bases and J by 7 bases, with 15 bases between. The CDR3 region is CASRVLGIREAFF. In DNA form, the CDR3 reads TGTGCCAGCAGGGTTTTGGGGATACGTGAAGCTTTCTTT.

The CDR3 nucleotides are TGTGCCAGCAGTGTCGGGCTTCATCAGCCCCAGCATTTT. This sequence encodes CASSVGLHQPQHF. The chain employs TRBV2 and TRBJ1-5; D unclear. CDR1 and CDR2 (germline): SNHLY, FYNNEI. The CDR3 spans 13 residues. V was shortened by 4 bases and J by 5 bases, with 9 bases between the two germline ends. Variable domain in full (rest from reference TRBV2 and TRBJ1-5): EPEVTQTPSHQVTQMGQEVILRCVPISNHLYFYWYRQILGQKVEFLVSFYNNEISEKSEIFDDQFSVERPDGSNFTLKIRSTKLEDSAMYFCASSVGLHQPQHFGDGTRLSIL.

This rearrangement joins TRBV12-3 or TRBV12-4 to TRBJ1-6; 10 bases align to TRBD1. V dropped 5 bases and J dropped 4; count of bases not matched to a gene: 8. The CDR3 has 17 amino acids. The CDR3 sequence is CASSIPRTGGYNSPLHF. CDR3 nucleotides: TGTGCCAGCAGTATCCCCCGGACAGGGGGATATAATTCACCCCTCCACTTT.

CDR3: CASSHGDSNTEAFF. The CDR3 region has the DNA TGTGCCAGCAGTCACGGAGACAGCAACACTGAAGCTTTCTTT. The chain carries TRBV7-8 and TRBJ1-1; D might be TRBD1 (5 bases). The CDR3 is 14 amino acids. CDR1 and CDR2 (germline): SGHVS, FQNEAQ. The V gene lost 6 bases and the J gene lost 2 bases, with 13 bases spanning the gap.

This clonotype has more than one count but fewer than ten. The J gene is TRBJ1-2, the V gene TRBV2; D uncertain. V lost 11 bases and J lost 7, with 17 bases in between. Looked up from germline, CDR1 is SNHLY and CDR2 is FYNNEI. This CDR3 comprises 12 residues. The CDR3 spells CASGKEVGGYTF. DNA of the CDR3: TGTGCCTCCGGGAAGGAGGTCGGTGGCTACACCTTC.

The V call is TRBV6-1, the J call TRBJ2-3; TRBD2 matches at 7 bases. CDR1 MNHNS and CDR2 SASEGT come from the germline V gene. This CDR3 has 15 residues. J lost 2 bases, V lost 7 bases, and 9 bases had no gene match. CDR3 sequence (DNA): TGTGCCAGCACCCAAGCGGGGCCGTACACAGATACGCAGTATTTT. Its translation is CASTQAGPYTDTQYF.

The rearrangement joins TRBV25-1 to TRBJ1-1; D may be TRBD1 (6 bases). This CDR3 has 14 residues. Per the germline V gene, CDR1 is MGHDK and CDR2 is SYGVNS. Trimming left V 3 bases short and J 5 bases short, with 13 bases between. CDR3 sequence reads: CASSERGTETEAFF. Written as DNA, the CDR3 is TGTGCCAGCAGTGAGAGGGGGACGGAGACTGAAGCTTTCTTT.

The rearrangement uses TRBV2 and TRBJ2-2, with TRBD2 identical over 7 bases. The CDR3 is 14 residues long. CDR1 is SNHLY, CDR2 FYNNEI, per germline. Unmatched junction bases numbered 10, after V lost 10 bases and J lost 5 bases. The CDR3 reads CANRAGRNTGELFF. The DNA of the CDR3 is TGTGCCAACAGAGCGGGGAGAAATACCGGGGAGCTGTTTTTT.

The chain joins TRBV27 to TRBJ2-1; D possibly corresponds to TRBD2 (6 bases). The CDR3 spans 15 residues. The ends were cut back, 4 bases at V and 0 bases at J, with 10 bases in the middle. Per the germline V gene, CDR1 is MNHEY and CDR2 is SMNVEV (reference sequence). CDR3 in DNA: TGTGCCAGCAGTTGGGGGGTCGTCTCCTACAATGAGCAGTTCTTC. Translation: CASSWGVVSYNEQFF.

This clonotype appeared a few times. Its ends do not fully match the called genes, so a read error is possible. The genes are TRBV7-7 and TRBJ2-3, with a tentative D call TRBD2 (5 bases). Germline CDR1 and CDR2: SSHAT and FNYEAQ (reference sequence). The length of the CDR3 is 13 residues. Written as DNA, the CDR3 is TGTGCTAGCAGCCGACGACGGGGAGATACGCAGTATTTT. Protein sequence: CASSRRRGDTQYF.

This clonotype was counted a few times. The gene calls are TRBV7-3 and TRBJ2-1; TRBD2 might be the D (5 bases). There are 13 residues in the CDR3. V dropped 8 bases and J dropped 7 bases, with 15 bases sitting between them. Per the germline V gene, CDR1 is SGHTA and CDR2 is FQGTGA. CDR3 nucleotide sequence: TGTGCCAGCGGGGAGACCCGGACGAATGAGCAGTTCTTC. Its translation is CASGETRTNEQFF.

This clonotype was recorded a few times. The chain is built from TRBV28 and TRBJ1-6, with unresolved D. The CDR3 length is 14 residues. Trimming took off 3 bases at V and 11 bases at J, with 14 bases between the two ends. Germline assignment: CDR1 MDHEN and CDR2 SYDVKM. CDR3 region: CASSFPSDWAPLHF. CDR3 DNA sequence: TGTGCCAGCAGTTTTCCCTCCGACTGGGCACCCCTCCACTTT.

The rearrangement uses TRBV14 and TRBJ1-5, with TRBD1 matching over 9 bases. CDR1 is SGHDN and CDR2 is FVKESK in the germline V gene. The V and J ends lost 3 bases and 2 bases, in that order; junction bases with no gene match: 17. The CDR3 sequence is 20 residues long. CDR3 nucleotides: TGTGCCAGCAGCCAGCCGTTCCGGGACAGGGACTTTTACGGCAATCAGCCCCAGCATTTT. Translation gives CASSQPFRDRDFYGNQPQHF. Full variable domain (missing parts from reference TRBV14 and TRBJ1-5): EAGVTQFPSHSVIEKGQTVTLRCDPISGHDNLYWYRRVMGKEIKFLLHFVKESKQDESGMPNNRFLAERTGGTYSTLKVQPAELEDSGVYFCASSQPFRDRDFYGNQPQHFGDGTRLSIL.

The table lists this clonotype with a few counts. The chain has TRBV6-2 or TRBV6-3 and TRBJ1-1, with TRBD1 as a possible D gene (5 bases). Germline V CDR1 and CDR2: MNHEY, SVGEGT. The CDR3 totals 11 residues. V was trimmed by 8 bases and J by 5 bases, leaving 9 bases between them. The CDR3 loop is CASEGLTEAFF. The CDR3 DNA reads TGTGCCAGCGAGGGGCTGACTGAAGCTTTCTTT.

This sequence joins TRBV7-8 and TRBJ2-2, with 12 bases identical to TRBD2. The trim removed 5 bases at V and 6 bases at J, leaving 13 bases unmatched. CDR1 and CDR2 from the germline V gene are SGHVS and FQNEAQ. The CDR3 totals 18 residues. The CDR3 DNA sequence: TGTGCCAGCAGCGCCCGGTCCCTAGCGGGAGGGCCCCCCGGGGAGCTGTTTTTT. Its translation is CASSARSLAGGPPGELFF.